The 5 T cell receptor beta chains below were found in one sample sequenced in a study of cytomegalovirus exposure and HLA in healthy donors. The PCR made use of 60 Vbeta and 13 Jbeta primers. The data were produced by immunoSEQ multiplex PCR, yet TCRdb's version contains in-frame clones alone and is incomplete. The sample lists 170,000 or so clones, 75% to 80% seen once, with roughly 3% in the top ten. What was sequenced was PBMCs. These TCRs come from a woman aged 40 to 50 in good health and CMV-seronegative.

This clone was recorded a few times. CDR3 loop: CASSTGVPRNEQFF. CDR3 sequence (DNA): TGCGCCAGCAGCACGGGGGTCCCCCGTAATGAGCAGTTCTTC. The rearrangement joins TRBV5-1 to TRBJ2-1; tentatively, D is TRBD2 (6 bases). Trimming removed 4 bases at V and 7 bases at J, with 15 bases between. The length of the CDR3 is 14 residues. The germline V gene has CDR1 SGHRS and CDR2 YFSETQ. Based on the CDR3 plus reference TRBV5-1 and TRBJ2-1, the full variable domain is KAGVTQTPRYLIKTRGQQVTLSCSPISGHRSVSWYQQTPGQGLQFLFEYFSETQRNKGNFPGRFSGRQFSNSRSEMNVSTLELGDSALYLCASSTGVPRNEQFFGPGTRLTVL.

V gene TRBV5-5 combines with J gene TRBJ1-2; D unresolved. The CDR3 extends over 14 amino acids. V was shortened by 1 base and J by 3 bases, with 10 bases between the two germline ends. The germline V gene has CDR1 SGHKS and CDR2 YYEKEE (reference sequence). CDR3 in DNA: TGTGCCAGCAGCTTGAGGAGAAGTGACTATGGCTACACCTTC. It is translated as CASSLRRSDYGYTF. Supplemented by reference TRBV5-5 and TRBJ1-2, the full variable domain reads DAGVTQSPTHLIKTRGQQVTLRCSPISGHKSVSWYQQVLGQGPQFIFQYYEKEERGRGNFPDRFSARQFPNYSSELNVNALLLGDSALYLCASSLRRSDYGYTFGSGTRLTVV.

The chain is built from TRBV11-3 and TRBJ1-1; 7 nucleotides align to TRBD1. From germline, CDR1 is SGHNT and CDR2 YENEEA. The CDR3 is 15 amino acids. V was pared by 1 base and J by 6 bases, with 8 bases of the junction left unmatched. CDR3 amino acids: CASSLGQGSFAEAFF. The CDR3 DNA follows: TGTGCCAGCAGCTTAGGACAGGGAAGTTTCGCTGAAGCTTTCTTT.

The sample holds a few counts of this clone. Other DNA sequences in the sample encode the same CDR3. The rearrangement uses TRBV19 and TRBJ2-3; maybe TRBD2 (6 bases). Germline CDR1 LNHDA, CDR2 SQIVND (reference sequence). Between the trimmed V and J ends, which lost 1 base and 3 bases, there was a span of 8 bases. This CDR3 has 14 amino acids. The CDR3 bases are TGTGCCAGTAGTATAGTTGGGAGGACAGATACGCAGTATTTT. It translates to CASSIVGRTDTQYF.

This chain uses TRBV7-3 with TRBJ1-1, with a tentative D call TRBD1 (6 bases). The CDR3 is 15 amino acids. Trimming cost V 2 bases and J 0 bases, with 10 bases left between them. CDR1 is SGHTA and CDR2 is FQGTGA in the germline V gene. CDR3 region: CASSLRQGMNTEAFF. CDR3 bases: TGTGCCAGCAGCTTACGTCAGGGGATGAACACTGAAGCTTTCTTT.